This T cell receptor beta chain was sequenced during a study of blood T cell repertoires in COVID-19. About the research overall: COVID-19 samples, acute and convalescent, were from the United States, Italy and Spain. From T cells, B-cell-depleted T cells, or PBMCs came the material, which was cDNA or gDNA.

Patients from Seattle were sampled longitudinally, starting during active infection. TCRdb's copy holds only in-frame clones and misses some; the assay was immunoSEQ multiplex PCR. This repertoire shows about 220,000 clones, roughly 85% found once; its top ten account for around 2.5%. Sequenced sample: peripheral blood. The source of this sequence is a woman aged 70 to 79 with COVID-19, enrolled during active disease.

The CDR3 DNA follows: TGTGCCAGCAGTTACGGTTCTAGCGGGGTCGAGCAGTACTTC. Translating it yields CASSYGSSGVEQYF. This rearrangement joins TRBV6-6 to TRBJ2-7, with 9 bases fitting TRBD2. The CDR3 contains 14 residues. Germline CDR1 is MNHNY and CDR2 is SVGAGI (reference sequence). The V gene end was trimmed by 2 bases and the J gene end by 6 bases; junction bases not matched to a gene: 5.